Here is one T cell receptor (beta chain) with its context. The data are from a study of T cell responses to AZD1222 COVID-19 vaccine. The V and J ends lost 0 bases and 2 bases, in that order; junction bases with no gene match: 2. The germline V gene has CDR1 SGHRS and CDR2 YFSETQ. This CDR3 is built from 15 residues. TCRdb keeps only in-frame clones here, not all; method: immunoSEQ multiplex PCR. This sample has some 80,000 clones, with around 88% found just once. The chain employs TRBV5-1 and TRBJ2-7; 10 bases agree with TRBD1. The material was peripheral blood, obtained 28 days after the second dose of the MenACWY control vaccine. The receptor was isolated from an adult who received the MenACWY meningococcal vaccine as a control. The CDR3 sequence: CASSLGGQGAYEQYF. In DNA form, the CDR3 reads TGCGCCAGCAGCTTGGGAGGACAGGGGGCCTACGAGCAGTACTTC.